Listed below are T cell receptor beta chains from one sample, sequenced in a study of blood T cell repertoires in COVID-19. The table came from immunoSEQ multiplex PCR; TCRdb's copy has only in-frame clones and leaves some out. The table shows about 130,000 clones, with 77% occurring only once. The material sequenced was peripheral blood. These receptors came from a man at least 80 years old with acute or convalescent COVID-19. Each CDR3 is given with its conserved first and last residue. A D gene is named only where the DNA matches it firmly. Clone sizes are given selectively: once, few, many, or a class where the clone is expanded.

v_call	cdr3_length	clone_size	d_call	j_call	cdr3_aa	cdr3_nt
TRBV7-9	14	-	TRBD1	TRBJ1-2	CASSRLTGGDGYTF	TGTGCCAGCAGCCGACTGACAGGGGGGGATGGCTACACCTTC
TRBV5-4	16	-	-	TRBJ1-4	CASSSSSAAGREKLFF	TGTGCCAGCAGCAGCAGTAGCGCGGCTGGGAGGGAAAAACTGTTTTTT
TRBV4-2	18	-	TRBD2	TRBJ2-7	CASSQGIGSSGGSYEQYF	TGTGCCAGCAGCCAAGGGATCGGGTCTAGCGGGGGATCCTACGAGCAGTACTTC
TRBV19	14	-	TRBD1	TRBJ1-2	CASSIRRGAYGYTF	TGTGCCAGTAGTATACGCAGGGGGGCCTATGGCTACACCTTC
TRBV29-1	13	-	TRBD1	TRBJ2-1	CSVEATTGDEQFF	TGCAGCGTTGAAGCAACAACAGGGGATGAGCAGTTCTTC
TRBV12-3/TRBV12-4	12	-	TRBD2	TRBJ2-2	CASAGGDLGLFF	TGTGCCAGCGCGGGAGGCGACCTGGGGCTGTTTTTT
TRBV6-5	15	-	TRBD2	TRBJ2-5	CASSYAGGAEETQYF	TGTGCCAGCAGTTACGCGGGGGGCGCGGAAGAGACCCAGTACTTC
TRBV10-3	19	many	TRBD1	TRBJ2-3	CAISESGPKGGMYTDTQYF	TGTGCCATCAGTGAGTCGGGCCCTAAAGGGGGCATGTACACAGATACGCAGTATTTT
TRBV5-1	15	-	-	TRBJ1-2	CASSLSGGKNYGYTF	TGCGCCAGCAGCTTGTCGGGGGGCAAGAACTATGGCTACACCTTC
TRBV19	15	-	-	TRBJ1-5	CASSIVNEVRQPQHF	TGTGCCAGTAGTATAGTGAATGAGGTTCGTCAGCCCCAGCATTTT
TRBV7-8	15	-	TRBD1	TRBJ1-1	CASSSNRGAWGEAFF	TGTGCCAGCAGCTCTAACAGGGGGGCTTGGGGTGAAGCTTTCTTT
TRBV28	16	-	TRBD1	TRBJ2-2	CASSLPGTGAPGELFF	TGTGCCAGCAGTTTACCCGGGACAGGGGCCCCCGGGGAGCTGTTTTTT
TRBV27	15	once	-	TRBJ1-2	CASSPSPLQGYGYTF	TGTGCCAGCAGTCCGTCACCCCTACAGGGCTATGGCTACACCTTC
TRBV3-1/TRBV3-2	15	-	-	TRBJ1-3	CASTQGPSSGNTIYF	TGTGCCAGCACCCAAGGACCTAGCTCTGGAAACACCATATATTTT
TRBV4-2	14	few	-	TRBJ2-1	CASSQDPGDNEQFF	TGTGCCAGCAGCCAAGATCCCGGTGACAATGAGCAGTTCTTC
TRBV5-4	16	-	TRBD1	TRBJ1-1	CASSSGGDRGGTEAFF	TGTGCCAGCAGCTCAGGTGGGGACAGGGGGGGGACTGAAGCTTTCTTT
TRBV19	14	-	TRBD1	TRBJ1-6	CASSMRTGNSPLHF	TGTGCCAGTAGTATGAGGACAGGTAATTCACCCCTCCACTTT
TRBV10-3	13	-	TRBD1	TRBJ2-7	CAILDRATYEQYF	TGTGCCATCCTCGACAGGGCCACCTACGAGCAGTACTTC
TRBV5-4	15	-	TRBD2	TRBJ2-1	CASSYGLAGAEEQFF	TGTGCCAGCAGCTACGGGCTAGCGGGGGCTGAGGAGCAGTTCTTC
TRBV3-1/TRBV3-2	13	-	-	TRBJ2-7	CASSQDLGSEQYF	TGTGCCAGCAGCCAAGATCTCGGGTCCGAGCAGTACTTC
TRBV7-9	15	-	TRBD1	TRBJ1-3	CASSEGGTSGNTIYF	TGTGCCAGCAGCGAAGGGGGCACCTCTGGAAACACCATATATTTT
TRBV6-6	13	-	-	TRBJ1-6	CASSSQENSPLHF	TGTGCCAGCAGTTCACAGGAAAATTCACCCCTCCACTTT
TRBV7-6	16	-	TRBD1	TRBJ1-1	CASSRDPGQGAFEAFF	TGTGCCAGCAGCCGAGACCCGGGACAGGGGGCCTTTGAAGCTTTCTTT
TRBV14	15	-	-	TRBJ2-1	CASSHGAHSSDEQFF	TGTGCCAGCAGCCATGGGGCCCATTCGTCGGATGAGCAGTTCTTC
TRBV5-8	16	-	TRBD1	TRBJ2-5	CASSLWRGQGGETQYF	TGTGCCAGCAGCTTATGGCGAGGACAGGGGGGGGAGACCCAGTACTTC
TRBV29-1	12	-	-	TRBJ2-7	CSVRLGSYEQYF	TGCAGCGTCCGCCTCGGGTCCTACGAGCAGTACTTC
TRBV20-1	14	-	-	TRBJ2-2	CSASRSVNTGELFF	TGCAGTGCTAGTCGTAGCGTGAACACCGGGGAGCTGTTTTTT
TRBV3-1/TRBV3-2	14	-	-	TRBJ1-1	CASSQVEGNTEAFF	TGTGCCAGCAGCCAAGTGGAGGGGAACACTGAAGCTTTCTTT
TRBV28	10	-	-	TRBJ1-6	CASGDFRLHF	TGTGCCAGCGGAGACTTTCGCCTCCACTTT
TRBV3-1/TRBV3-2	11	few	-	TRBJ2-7	CASRQGNEQYF	TGTGCCAGCAGGCAGGGCAACGAGCAGTACTTC
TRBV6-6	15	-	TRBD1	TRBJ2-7	CASSRGTGGTYEQYF	TGTGCCAGCAGCCGAGGGACAGGAGGGACCTACGAGCAGTACTTC
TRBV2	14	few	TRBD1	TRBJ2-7	CASILRQGSYEQYF	TGTGCCAGCATCCTTAGACAGGGATCCTACGAGCAGTACTTC
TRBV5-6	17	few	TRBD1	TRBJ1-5	CASSSWLGRGQGQPQHF	TGTGCCAGCAGCTCATGGTTGGGCAGGGGGCAGGGTCAGCCCCAGCATTTT
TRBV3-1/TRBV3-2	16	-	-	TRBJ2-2	CASSQELLTPGGELFF	TGTGCCAGCAGCCAAGAATTGTTGACCCCGGGAGGGGAGCTGTTTTTT
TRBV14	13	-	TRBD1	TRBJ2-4	CASSQSNRGDQYF	TGTGCCAGCAGCCAATCGAACAGGGGGGATCAGTACTTC
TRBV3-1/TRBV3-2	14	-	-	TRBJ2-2	CASSKTSNTGELFF	TGTGCCAGCAGCAAAACTAGTAACACCGGGGAGCTGTTTTTT
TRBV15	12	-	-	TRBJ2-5	CATSRDLETQYF	TGTGCCACCAGCAGAGATCTTGAGACCCAGTACTTC
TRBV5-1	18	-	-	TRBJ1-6	CASSLRSAGGPDGSPLHF	TGCGCCAGCAGCTTGCGGTCGGCCGGAGGGCCCGATGGTTCACCCCTCCACTTT
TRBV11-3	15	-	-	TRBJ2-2	CASSEAGHNTGELFF	TGTGCCAGCAGCGAAGCGGGTCATAACACCGGGGAGCTGTTTTTT
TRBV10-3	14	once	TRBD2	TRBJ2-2	CAISGTSNTGELFF	TGTGCCATCAGCGGGACTAGTAACACCGGGGAGCTGTTTTTT
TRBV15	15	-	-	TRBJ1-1	CATSRRQQLGTEAFF	TGTGCCACCAGCAGAAGACAGCAGCTTGGGACTGAAGCTTTCTTT
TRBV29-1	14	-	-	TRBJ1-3	CSVDTQGAGNTIYF	TGCAGCGTTGACACTCAGGGTGCTGGAAACACCATATATTTT